This T cell receptor (beta chain) was captured by sequencing in a study of cytomegalovirus exposure and HLA in healthy donors. Findings and limits, study-wide: Among the CMV-associated chains, three were confirmed in vitro as specific for CMV antigens.

CDR3 length: 11 residues. V lost 4 bases to trimming and J lost 2 bases, with 2 bases between them. The V gene's germline CDR1 is SNHLY and CDR2 FYNNEI. About this clone: The antigen is unknown.

Libraries were prepared by immunoSEQ multiplex PCR; TCRdb keeps only in-frame clonotypes and omits some of them. The repertoire consists of about 110,000 clones, with roughly 90% occurring once and the leading ten covering less than 2%. Sample: PBMCs. This receptor was identified in a woman aged 18-29 years in good health and CMV-seropositive. V is TRBV2 and J is TRBJ2-5; D gene unclear. Here the CDR3 reads CASSAQETQYF. CDR3 nucleotide sequence: TGTGCCAGCAGTGCTCAAGAGACCCAGTACTTC.